Below, 31 T cell receptor beta chains from the same sample are listed, as sequenced in a study of metastatic and nonmetastatic thyroid tumors. TCRdb re-called the PCR reads through MiXCR. The data contain more than 90,000 clones, more than 9.5% of them seen just once; the ten biggest clones take up roughly 10%. All patients were treatment-naive before thyroid surgery. The sequenced material came from blood. These receptors were taken from a female donor with papillary thyroid cancer or a benign thyroid nodule (not recorded which). Some clones in this sample may be carry-over from other donors' samples.

This clone came up many times. The chain uses TRBV30 and TRBJ2-5; D unclear. Trimming left V 3 bases short and J 10 bases short, with 15 bases between. There are 12 residues in the CDR3. In germline, CDR1 is GTSNPN, CDR2 SVGIG (reference sequence). For the CDR3, the DNA is TGTGCCTGGAGGGTAGGATCTGGAATCCAGTACTTC. It specifies CAWRVGSGIQYF. The whole variable domain, remainder taken from reference TRBV30 and TRBJ2-5, is SQTIHQWPATLVQPVGSPLSLECTVEGTSNPNLYWYRQAAGRGLQLLFYSVGIGQISSEVPQNLSASRPQDRQFILSSKKLLLSDSGFYLCAWRVGSGIQYFGPGTRLLVL.

This clone was found many times. This chain links TRBV6-2 or TRBV6-3 with TRBJ1-2, with D hard to call. The germline V gene has CDR1 MNHEY and CDR2 SVGEGT. The V end lost 2 bases, the J end lost 7 bases, and 11 bases lay between the germline ends. There are 13 residues in the CDR3. The CDR3 loop is CASSYPGRGGYTF. DNA of the CDR3: TGTGCCAGCAGTTACCCGGGGAGAGGTGGCTACACCTTC.

This rearrangement joins TRBV9 to TRBJ2-7; 11 bases are a match to TRBD2. The V gene's germline CDR1 is SGDLS and CDR2 YYNGEE. Trimming at V came to 0 bases and at J to 3 bases, leaving 8 bases not matched to a gene. The CDR3 extends over 17 amino acids. The CDR3 DNA follows: TGTGCCAGCAGCGTAGACGCTAGCGGGAGGCCTAACTACGAGCAGTACTTC. Translating gives CASSVDASGRPNYEQYF.

This clone was picked up many times. The chain links TRBV9 to TRBJ2-7; TRBD1 matches 7 bases. From germline, CDR1 is SGDLS and CDR2 YYNGEE. The junction had 6 bases not matched to a gene; V was cut back by 4 bases and J by 2 bases. CDR3 length: 14 residues. The CDR3 DNA reads TGTGCCAGCAGCTCCACCCAGGGGGCCTACGAGCAGTACTTC. Residues: CASSSTQGAYEQYF.

This clone was seen ten or more times. The chain employs TRBV20-1 and TRBJ2-1, with TRBD2 matching over 7 bases. The germline V gene encodes CDR1 DFQATT and CDR2 SNEGSKA (reference sequence). The length of the CDR3 is 14 residues. J gave up 9 bases and V 1 base, and 9 bases lay outside the gene matches. The CDR3 DNA sequence: TGCAGTGCTAGAGTGGCGGGAGTCCGACTTGAGCAGTTCTTC. This sequence encodes CSARVAGVRLEQFF.

This clone was seen repeatedly, ten times or more. V and J are TRBV24-1 and TRBJ2-5; D is uncertain. This CDR3 contains 13 residues. V was pared by 1 base and J by 2 bases, with 4 bases between. Germline V lookup: CDR1 KGHDR, CDR2 SFDVKD. The CDR3 region has the DNA TGTGCCACCAGTGATTTTCGGCAAGAGACCCAGTACTTC. This sequence encodes CATSDFRQETQYF.

This clone was counted at least ten times. The V and J genes are TRBV5-6 and TRBJ1-2; the match to TRBD1 covers 9 bases. V shed 1 base and J 6 bases; nucleotides not matched to a gene: 1. CDR3 size: 13 residues. Germline values: CDR1 SGHDT, CDR2 YYEEEE. CDR3 bases: TGTGCCAGCAGCTTGCGACAGGGGGATGGCTACACCTTC. It is translated as CASSLRQGDGYTF.

This clone was picked up many times. The rearrangement links TRBV2 to TRBJ2-5; 11 nucleotides match TRBD2. J was trimmed by 1 base and V by 6 bases; bases with no gene match: 4. This CDR3 is built from 15 residues. Germline V CDR1 and CDR2: SNHLY, FYNNEI. The CDR3 spells CASRWTSGPQETQYF. The CDR3 coding sequence is TGTGCCAGCAGGTGGACTAGCGGGCCCCAAGAGACCCAGTACTTC.

Many counts were recorded for this clone. The CDR3 reads CSARGGRAYNEQFF. CDR3 nucleotide sequence: TGCAGTGCTAGAGGCGGGAGGGCATACAATGAGCAGTTCTTC. This chain joins TRBV20-1 and TRBJ2-1; 9 bases are a match to TRBD2. CDR1 is DFQATT, CDR2 SNEGSKA, per germline (reference sequence). The CDR3 contains 14 residues. J was trimmed by 4 bases and V by 1 base; bases with no gene match: 2.

There are many counts of this clone. The chain uses TRBV12-3 or TRBV12-4 and TRBJ2-2; D gene unclear. CDR3 length: 13 amino acids. Trimming took off 5 bases at V and 6 bases at J, with 10 bases between the two ends. The CDR3 DNA follows: TGTGCCAGCAGTGAAAACAGCCCCGGGGAGCTGTTTTTT. It translates to CASSENSPGELFF.

This clone was counted at least ten times. J is TRBJ2-7 and V is TRBV7-9, with D perhaps matching TRBD1 (5 bases). V shed 4 bases and J shed 1 base, with 17 bases lying between them. The CDR3 is made up of 16 amino acids. Germline CDR1 reads SEHNR; CDR2 reads FQNEAQ (reference sequence). CDR3 loop: CASSSELKTASYEQYF. The CDR3 DNA reads TGTGCCAGCAGCTCCGAGCTGAAGACAGCTTCCTACGAGCAGTACTTC.

This chain connects TRBV2 to TRBJ2-7; 13 nucleotides agree with TRBD2. The CDR3 is 18 residues long. V was clipped by 6 bases and J by 0 bases; unmatched bases: 11. Germline CDR1 and CDR2: SNHLY and FYNNEI. The DNA for the CDR3 is TGTGCCAGCAGGGGCGGACTAGCGGGAGTTACCCTCTCCTACGAGCAGTACTTC. The encoded protein is CASRGGLAGVTLSYEQYF.

This clone was counted many times. The chain recombines TRBV28 with TRBJ2-7; D is perhaps TRBD1 or TRBD2 (5 bases each). V dropped 1 base and J dropped 7 bases, with 14 bases sitting between them. The CDR3 runs 14 residues. The germline V gene has CDR1 MDHEN and CDR2 SYDVKM. The CDR3 loop is CASSLYSRGGEQYF. The CDR3 nucleotides are TGTGCCAGCAGTTTATATTCTCGGGGCGGAGAGCAGTACTTC.

The sample holds many counts of this clone. The chain links TRBV29-1 to TRBJ2-3, with 11 positions matching TRBD1. This CDR3 is 16 amino acids long. Germline V gene sequence: CDR1 SQVTM, CDR2 ANQGSEA. V lost 8 bases, J lost 2 bases, and 12 bases stayed unmatched. The CDR3 sequence is CSIRGGQGDVTDTQYF. Here the CDR3 DNA reads TGCAGCATCCGGGGGGGACAGGGGGATGTCACAGATACGCAGTATTTT.

This chain joins TRBV5-1 and TRBJ2-7, with D tentatively TRBD1 or TRBD2 (5 bases each). V lost 0 bases to trimming and J lost 7 bases, with 20 bases between them. CDR1 and CDR2 from the germline V gene are SGHRS and YFSETQ. This CDR3 contains 16 residues. This CDR3 is CASSLVPSGTVQEQYF. Here the CDR3 DNA reads TGCGCCAGCAGCTTGGTCCCTTCTGGGACGGTGCAAGAGCAGTACTTC.

There are many counts of this clone. V is TRBV7-6 and J is TRBJ2-7, with TRBD2 matching 13 bases. Germline values: CDR1 SGHVS, CDR2 FNYEAQ. After removal of 4 bases from V and 2 bases from J, the junction contained 5 bases not matched to a gene. This CDR3 has 16 amino acids. CDR3 in DNA: TGTGCCAGCAGCTCGGGACTAGCGGGGACTACCTACGAGCAGTACTTC. Translated: CASSSGLAGTTYEQYF.

This clone was picked up many times. The chain uses TRBV27 and TRBJ1-1; unclear D gene. The CDR3 spans 13 residues. Trimming cost V 3 bases and J 4 bases, with 9 bases left between them. Germline V CDR1 and CDR2: MNHEY, SMNVEV (reference sequence). Here the CDR3 DNA reads TGTGCCAGCAGTTTTGTCGGGAGCACTGAAGCTTTCTTT. This sequence encodes CASSFVGSTEAFF.

This chain joins TRBV6-1 and TRBJ1-2, with TRBD1 as a possible D gene (6 bases). Looked up from germline, CDR1 is MNHNS and CDR2 is SASEGT. V dropped 4 bases and J dropped 4 bases, with 13 bases sitting between them. This CDR3 has 14 amino acids. The DNA of the CDR3 is TGTGCCAGCAGTGCCAAACAGGGATCCTATGGCTACACCTTC. It translates to CASSAKQGSYGYTF.

This clone came up many times. The chain employs TRBV6-2 or TRBV6-3 and TRBJ1-4; no clear D. This CDR3 region has 11 residues. V dropped 6 bases and J dropped 6 bases, with 5 bases sitting between them. Germline V CDR1 and CDR2: MNHEY, SVGEGT. CDR3 DNA sequence: TGTGCCAGCAGGGACGATGAAAAACTGTTTTTT. Protein sequence: CASRDDEKLFF.

This clone turned up a few times. V gene TRBV27 combines with J gene TRBJ2-7; maybe TRBD1 (6 bases). The CDR3 consists of 13 residues. Germline V gene lookup returns CDR1 MNHEY and CDR2 SMNVEV (reference sequence). Trimming pared 2 bases from V and 6 bases from J, leaving 11 bases between. The CDR3 is CASSLAPRGEQYF. CDR3 sequence (DNA): TGTGCCAGCAGTTTAGCCCCCAGGGGCGAGCAGTACTTC.

This clone was counted many times. The chain recombines TRBV28 with TRBJ2-3, with a possible D match to TRBD2 (5 bases). This CDR3 is built from 18 residues. Germline assignment: CDR1 MDHEN and CDR2 SYDVKM. V lost 8 bases to trimming and J lost 2 bases, with 26 bases between them. CDR3 sequence reads: CASQTNPPGGRFTDTQYF. As DNA, the CDR3 is TGTGCCAGCCAGACCAACCCCCCTGGCGGGCGGTTCACAGATACGCAGTATTTT.

This clone was recorded many times. The V and J genes are TRBV15 and TRBJ2-1, with D uncertain. CDR1 is LNHNV and CDR2 is YYDKDF in the germline V gene (reference sequence). Trimming stripped 0 bases from V and 8 bases from J, with 8 bases between. The CDR3 is 13 amino acids. The CDR3 sequence: CATSRDKGYEQFF. The CDR3 coding sequence is TGTGCCACCAGCAGAGATAAGGGCTATGAGCAGTTCTTC.

This clone showed up many times. The sample carries other DNA sequences with the same CDR3. The gene calls are TRBV29-1 and TRBJ2-7; 14 bases are a match to TRBD2. Germline V lookup: CDR1 SQVTM, CDR2 ANQGSEA. Trimming cost V 6 bases and J 8 bases; bases outside gene matches: 9. CDR3 length: 14 amino acids. CDR3 loop: CSVSPGLAGEQQYF. CDR3 coding DNA: TGCAGCGTATCTCCGGGACTAGCGGGAGAACAGCAGTACTTC.

Notes on this clone: One base away lies a much larger clone, so this may be a sequencing read error. Other DNA sequences from this sample encode an identical CDR3 as well. The gene calls are TRBV20-1 and TRBJ2-5; no clear D gene. The CDR3 length is 12 residues. V was cut by 3 bases and J by 5 bases, with 10 bases left in between. From germline, CDR1 is DFQATT and CDR2 SNEGSKA (reference sequence). The CDR3 is CSARPSAETQYF. CDR3 nucleotide sequence: TGCAGTGCTAGGCCCTCGGCGGAGACCCAGTACTTC.

The chain couples TRBV5-6 to TRBJ2-1; no clear D gene. This CDR3 has 16 residues. Trimming stripped 2 bases from V and 5 bases from J, with 17 bases between. Germline V CDR1 and CDR2: SGHDT, YYEEEE. The DNA of the CDR3 is TGTGCCAGCAGCTTCCCCGACAAATTTGGGGACAATGAGCAGTTCTTC. As protein: CASSFPDKFGDNEQFF.

This clone was counted at least ten times. The rearrangement uses TRBV5-6 and TRBJ1-2; D ambiguous. CDR1 is SGHDT and CDR2 is YYEEEE in the germline V gene. The V and J ends lost 3 bases and 8 bases respectively, with 11 bases between them. CDR3 length: 12 amino acids. The CDR3 nucleotides read TGTGCCAGCAGCTCCGGGGAAAGAGGCTACACCTTC. Translated: CASSSGERGYTF.

This clone has more than one count but fewer than ten. The rearrangement links TRBV28 to TRBJ2-7; 7 positions match TRBD2. The germline V gene has CDR1 MDHEN and CDR2 SYDVKM. The length of the CDR3 is 15 residues. Losses at the gene ends were 6 bases for V and 2 bases for J; bases not matched to a gene: 10. CDR3 residues: CASSPREGLTYEQYV. The CDR3 coding sequence is TGTGCCAGCAGCCCTAGGGAGGGGTTAACCTACGAGCAGTACGTC.

The rearrangement joins TRBV12-3 or TRBV12-4 to TRBJ2-7; 9 nucleotides agree with TRBD1. With 7 bases clipped from V and 4 bases from J, the junction kept 11 bases outside the gene matches. The CDR3 consists of 15 residues. The CDR3 protein is CASISAGQGLYEQYF. CDR3 nucleotides: TGTGCCAGCATTTCAGCGGGACAGGGTCTATACGAGCAGTACTTC.

There are many counts of this clone. The DNA of the CDR3 is TGCGCCAGCAGCCAAGACGAAGGGACTAGCGGGAGTCTATACGAGCAGTACTTC. The encoded protein is CASSQDEGTSGSLYEQYF. The V and J genes are TRBV4-1 and TRBJ2-7; TRBD2 agrees at 14 bases. Per the germline V gene, CDR1 is MGHRA and CDR2 is YSYEKL. The CDR3 loop spans 18 amino acids. Germline trimming cut 0 bases from V and 4 bases from J; bases unmatched to any gene: 8.

The table lists this clone with a count of one. The gene calls are TRBV11-2 and TRBJ2-1; 12 positions agree with TRBD2. The V segment lost 6 bases and the J segment 4 bases; nucleotides outside the gene matches: 7. CDR3 length: 16 residues. CDR1 is SGHAT and CDR2 is FQNNGV in the germline V gene. CDR3 sequence: CASSSKTSGGYNEQFF. Here the CDR3 DNA reads TGTGCCAGCAGTTCAAAGACTAGCGGGGGTTACAATGAGCAGTTCTTC.

This clone was counted many times. The chain joins TRBV9 to TRBJ2-6, with no clear D. The CDR3 covers 14 residues. V gave up 3 bases and J gave up 2 bases, with 6 bases separating them. The germline V gene has CDR1 SGDLS and CDR2 YYNGEE. DNA for the CDR3: TGTGCCAGCAGCGCACTGGCTGGGGCCAACGTCCTGACTTTC. It specifies CASSALAGANVLTF. The full variable domain, in which reference TRBV9 and TRBJ2-6 provide the parts outside the CDR3, is DSGVTQTPKHLITATGQRVTLRCSPRSGDLSVYWYQQSLDQGLQFLIQYYNGEERAKGNILERFSAQQFPDLHSELNLSSLELGDSALYFCASSALAGANVLTFGAGSRLTVL.